Listed here is a single TCR beta chain. This entry comes from a study of CD8+CD57+ T cells in acquired aplastic anemia. Study overall: Healthy donor CD4+ samples were sequenced to a depth that averaged about 11 million reads.

Genomic DNA acted as the template from which TCR beta VDJ combination and CDR3 sequence profiling were carried out. TCRdb processed the reads anew with MiXCR; each CDR3 protein has one entry. In the table there are roughly 61,000 distinct CDR3 sequences, around 55% of which are singletons. With 6 bases clipped from V and 2 bases from J, the junction kept 1 base outside the gene matches. Germline V gene data show CDR1 as LNHDA and CDR2 as SQIVND (reference sequence). The CDR3 has 13 amino acids. Sequenced material: sorted CD4+, CD8+, or CD8+CD57+ T cells (not recorded which) from PBMCs. This sequence was found in a human donor in good health, serving as a control. The genes are TRBV19 and TRBJ2-7, with 10 bases that match TRBD1. CDR3: CASRGTGAYEQYF. CDR3 nucleotide sequence: TGTGCCAGTAGGGGGACAGGGGCCTACGAGCAGTACTTC.